This TCR beta chain was sequenced for a study of blood T cell repertoires in COVID-19. Study at large: Sources were T cells, B-cell-depleted T cells, or PBMCs; the material itself was cDNA or gDNA.

Trimming stripped 2 bases from V and 0 bases from J, with 8 bases between. The CDR3 is made up of 15 amino acids. CDR1 is MNHEY, CDR2 SVGAGI, per germline. The table came from immunoSEQ multiplex PCR; TCRdb's copy has only in-frame clones and leaves some out. The table records approximately 240,000 clones, roughly 83% of them present only once. The chain couples TRBV6-5 to TRBJ1-5; D gene ambiguous. The receptor comes from a woman between 40 and 50 years old with acute COVID-19. Sequencing was done on a sample of PBMCs or T cells enriched from blood (not recorded which). The CDR3 sequence is CASSYGRSSNQPQHF. The CDR3 bases are TGTGCCAGCAGTTACGGGAGAAGTAGCAATCAGCCCCAGCATTTT.